These 29 T cell receptor beta chains were sequenced from one sample in a study of CD8 T cells in ankylosing spondylitis. One entry per CDR3 protein, called by TCRdb with MiXCR from the 5' RACE reads. The sample has roughly 220,000 distinct CDR3 sequences; 10% are singletons. The sequenced sample consisted of blood, either unsorted or a sorted T cell fraction (not recorded which). The source of these receptors is a male donor with ankylosing spondylitis or in good health (not recorded which).

This clonotype was detected many times. CDR3 region: CASSLDSPDRGNSGANVLTF. CDR3 sequence (DNA): TGCGCCAGCAGCTTGGATTCTCCTGACAGGGGGAATTCTGGGGCCAACGTCCTGACTTTC. The chain is built from TRBV5-1 and TRBJ2-6; 9 bases fit TRBD1. V dropped 0 bases and J dropped 1; count of bases not matched to a gene: 11. CDR1 and CDR2 from the germline V gene are SGHRS and YFSETQ. This CDR3 has 20 residues.

This clonotype appeared a few times. The chain joins TRBV7-8 to TRBJ2-7, with TRBD2 matching 7 bases. Germline V gene lookup returns CDR1 SGHVS and CDR2 FQNEAQ. There are 14 residues in the CDR3. V lost 3 bases to trimming and J lost 5 bases; unmatched junction nucleotides: 7. The CDR3, as DNA: TGTGCCAGCAGCTTGAAGGGGACTATGCACGAGCAGTACTTC. It is translated as CASSLKGTMHEQYF. The full variable domain, with the rest looked up from reference TRBV7-8 and TRBJ2-7, is GAGVSQSPRYKVAKRGQDVALRCDPISGHVSLFWYQQALGQGPEFLTYFQNEAQLDKSGLPSDRFFAERPEGSVSTLKIQRTQQEDSAVYLCASSLKGTMHEQYFGPGTRLTVT.

This clonotype came up many times. This chain joins TRBV7-9 and TRBJ2-2; D gene uncertain. Germline assignment: CDR1 SEHNR and CDR2 FQNEAQ (reference sequence). The germline V and J ends were trimmed by 0 bases and 4 bases, with 9 bases remaining between them. CDR3 length equals 15 residues. DNA for the CDR3: TGTGCCAGCAGCTTAGCGCCTCTTGTCACCGGGGAGCTGTTTTTT. It translates to CASSLAPLVTGELFF.

This clonotype was counted ten times or more. The DNA of the CDR3 is TGTGCCAGTACCCCCAGGGCCGCAGGGGAAAGCAATCAGCCCCAGCATTTT. This encodes CASTPRAAGESNQPQHF. The V and J genes are TRBV19 and TRBJ1-5, with D perhaps TRBD1 (6 bases). CDR1 and CDR2 from the germline V gene are LNHDA and SQIVND (reference sequence). The CDR3 has 17 amino acids. V lost 7 bases and J lost 1, with 20 bases in between.

This clonotype has a count of ten or more. The J gene is TRBJ2-5, the V gene TRBV29-1; TRBD2 agrees at 16 bases. The CDR3 length is 17 residues. Looked up from germline, CDR1 is SQVTM and CDR2 is ANQGSEA. V shed 7 bases, J shed 0 bases, and the junction held 8 bases outside the gene matches. The CDR3: CSASGTSGGAHQETQYF. For the CDR3, the DNA is TGCAGCGCATCTGGGACTAGCGGGGGGGCCCACCAAGAGACCCAGTACTTC.

In this sample, this clonotype turned up many times. The junction shows a germline mismatch at one end, possibly a read error. The V and J genes are TRBV7-7 and TRBJ2-1; 9 nucleotides line up with TRBD1. CDR3 length: 14 amino acids. Per germline, CDR1 SSHAT and CDR2 FNYEAQ (reference sequence). CDR3: CASSLSGTGNEQFF. CDR3 coding DNA: TGTGCTAGCAGCTTGTCCGGGACAGGGAATGAGCAGTTCTTC.

This clonotype was seen at least ten times. This rearrangement joins TRBV28 to TRBJ1-1, with D perhaps matching TRBD1 (5 bases). V was cut by 2 bases and J by 3 bases, with 13 bases left in between. The CDR3 is made up of 15 amino acids. Germline lookup yields CDR1 MDHEN and CDR2 SYDVKM. The CDR3 loop is CASSLDSGPYTEAFF. The CDR3 coding sequence is TGTGCCAGCAGTTTAGACTCGGGGCCTTACACTGAAGCTTTCTTT.

This clonotype was observed a few times. The gene calls are TRBV6-1 and TRBJ2-2; D is perhaps TRBD2 (6 bases). Germline values: CDR1 MNHNS, CDR2 SASEGT. CDR3 size: 14 residues. V was cut by 10 bases and J by 4 bases, with 16 bases left in between. CDR3 sequence: CATYRDFGTGELFF. Written as DNA, the CDR3 is TGTGCCACCTACCGGGACTTTGGCACCGGGGAGCTGTTTTTT.

About this clonotype itself: Possible read error: a much larger clone is one base away. Lacking the conserved final phenylalanine or tryptophan, this CDR3 likely reflects a read error. The chain couples TRBV29-1 to TRBJ2-5, with a weak D call TRBD2 (5 bases). V lost 8 bases to trimming and J lost 1 base, with 11 bases between them. CDR3 length: 12 amino acids. Per germline, CDR1 SQVTM and CDR2 ANQGSEA. DNA of the CDR3: TGCAGCACTAGAAGGACCCAAGAGACCCAGTACTCC. It is translated as CSTRRTQETQYS.

The table lists this clonotype with a few counts. The rearrangement uses TRBV5-1 and TRBJ2-7; 7 positions match TRBD1. Trimming at V came to 6 bases and at J to 3 bases, leaving 6 bases not matched to a gene. From germline, CDR1 is SGHRS and CDR2 YFSETQ. There are 13 residues in the CDR3. The CDR3 reads CASTLDRDYEQYF. DNA of the CDR3: TGCGCCAGCACCCTCGACAGGGACTACGAGCAGTACTTC.

This clonotype showed up many times. The CDR3 loop reads CASSLEIKGGELFF. The CDR3 DNA is TGTGCCAGCAGCTTGGAGATTAAGGGCGGGGAGCTGTTTTTT. The rearrangement uses TRBV5-6 and TRBJ2-2; D ambiguous. This CDR3 is built from 14 residues. Per the germline V gene, CDR1 is SGHDT and CDR2 is YYEEEE. Trimming shortened V by 0 bases and J by 7 bases, and 10 bases separated the two germline ends.

This clonotype was picked up a small number of times. The J gene is TRBJ2-3, the V gene TRBV4-2, with 13 bases aligning to TRBD2. The germline gives CDR1 LGHNA, CDR2 YNFKEQ. This CDR3 has 20 residues. Unmatched junction bases numbered 19, after V lost 8 bases and J lost 2 bases. CDR3 DNA: TGTGCCAGCGAACAAACCCCACTAGCGGGGGGGCCGTATCACACAGATACGCAGTATTTT. Protein sequence: CASEQTPLAGGPYHTDTQYF.

This clonotype was counted many times. This rearrangement joins TRBV5-1 to TRBJ1-1, with 10 bases matching TRBD1. The J segment lost 1 base and the V segment lost 3 bases, leaving 0 bases of the junction unmatched. CDR1 SGHRS and CDR2 YFSETQ come from the germline V gene. This CDR3 spans 14 amino acids. The CDR3 DNA is TGCGCCAGCAGCTGGGACAGGGGGAACACTGAAGCTTTCTTT. It translates to CASSWDRGNTEAFF.

This clonotype showed up many times. CDR3 amino acids: CASSFQGDASPLHF. The CDR3 region has the DNA TGTGCCAGCAGCTTTCAGGGAGATGCTTCACCCCTCCACTTT. The chain couples TRBV7-8 to TRBJ1-6, with D perhaps TRBD1 (5 bases). Trimming cost V 3 bases and J 9 bases, with 12 bases left between them. Germline assignment: CDR1 SGHVS and CDR2 FQNEAQ. CDR3 length: 14 amino acids. Using reference TRBV7-8 and TRBJ1-6 for the parts outside the CDR3, the full variable domain is GAGVSQSPRYKVAKRGQDVALRCDPISGHVSLFWYQQALGQGPEFLTYFQNEAQLDKSGLPSDRFFAERPEGSVSTLKIQRTQQEDSAVYLCASSFQGDASPLHFGNGTRLTVT.

The chain combines TRBV20-1 with TRBJ2-7, with 8 bases identical to TRBD1. After removal of 4 bases from V and 2 bases from J, the junction contained 7 bases not matched to a gene. CDR1 is DFQATT, CDR2 SNEGSKA, per germline (reference sequence). The length of the CDR3 is 14 residues. The CDR3 protein is CSAMRQGLAYEQYF. The CDR3 coding sequence is TGCAGTGCTATGCGACAGGGGTTAGCCTACGAGCAGTACTTC.

This clonotype showed up just a few times. The chain carries TRBV20-1 and TRBJ1-1; D uncertain. The germline V and J ends were trimmed by 6 bases and 1 base, with 6 bases remaining between them. Per the germline V gene, CDR1 is DFQATT and CDR2 is SNEGSKA (reference sequence). The CDR3 is 11 amino acids. The CDR3 coding sequence is TGCAGTGCAATAGGGAACACTGAAGCTTTCTTT. This gives the protein CSAIGNTEAFF.

Of note for this clonotype: A read error is possible here, since a much larger clone lies one base away. The genes are TRBV9 and TRBJ2-1, with 8 bases fitting TRBD2. Trimming cost V 3 bases and J 11 bases; bases outside gene matches: 16. CDR3 size: 16 residues. Germline V lookup: CDR1 SGDLS, CDR2 YYNGEE. In DNA form, the CDR3 reads TGTGCCAGCAGCGCCCAAACCGGGACTAGTTTCGGTCAGCAGTTCTTC. Amino acids: CASSAQTGTSFGQQFF.

This chain connects TRBV20-1 to TRBJ2-5; TRBD2 matches at 14 bases. J was trimmed by 0 bases and V by 6 bases; bases with no gene match: 12. The CDR3 length is 18 residues. CDR1 DFQATT and CDR2 SNEGSKA come from the germline V gene (reference sequence). The CDR3 DNA reads TGCAGTGCGGAAAACGGACTAGCGGGGGGCCGTTACCAAGAGACCCAGTACTTC. Protein: CSAENGLAGGRYQETQYF.

The CDR3 DNA reads TGTGCCAGCAGCACGAATGGGCGGGGCACCACAGATACGCAGTATTTT. Protein: CASSTNGRGTTDTQYF. The chain uses TRBV7-2 and TRBJ2-3, with a weak D call TRBD2 (6 bases). The CDR3 consists of 16 residues. Per germline, CDR1 SGHTA and CDR2 FQGNSA. V lost 5 bases and J lost 2, with 17 bases in between.

This clonotype has a handful of counts. The V call is TRBV5-1, the J call TRBJ1-4, with 8 nucleotides matching TRBD1. This CDR3 has 15 amino acids. Germline V gene lookup returns CDR1 SGHRS and CDR2 YFSETQ. V shed 4 bases and J 10 bases; nucleotides not matched to a gene: 12. The CDR3 sequence: CASSGTGTGGGKLFF. In nucleotides, the CDR3 is TGCGCCAGCAGCGGGACCGGGACAGGTGGCGGAAAACTGTTTTTT.

This clonotype was detected many times. The DNA for the CDR3 is TGTGCCAGCAGTGCCCGGGGGGAGGTTGCCAATGAGCAGTTCTTC. The encoded protein is CASSARGEVANEQFF. The rearrangement uses TRBV6-1 and TRBJ2-1; TRBD2 aligns across 7 bases. CDR3 length equals 15 residues. V shed 4 bases, J shed 6 bases, and the junction held 9 bases outside the gene matches. Per germline, CDR1 MNHNS and CDR2 SASEGT.

There are many counts of this clonotype. The chain uses TRBV5-1 and TRBJ2-7; TRBD1 agrees at 9 bases. The germline V gene encodes CDR1 SGHRS and CDR2 YFSETQ. The trim removed 4 bases at V and 2 bases at J, leaving 7 bases unmatched. The CDR3 sequence is 15 residues long. The CDR3 DNA follows: TGCGCCAGCAGCAACGGACAGGGGCTAACCTACGAGCAGTACTTC. This codes for CASSNGQGLTYEQYF. Full variable domain (rest looked up from reference TRBV5-1 and TRBJ2-7): KAGVTQTPRYLIKTRGQQVTLSCSPISGHRSVSWYQQTPGQGLQFLFEYFSETQRNKGNFPGRFSGRQFSNSRSEMNVSTLELGDSALYLCASSNGQGLTYEQYFGPGTRLTVT.

In this sample, this clonotype turned up a few times. This chain links TRBV20-1 with TRBJ2-1, with 8 bases fitting TRBD2. Germline V gives CDR1 DFQATT, CDR2 SNEGSKA (reference sequence). V was pared by 2 bases and J by 3 bases, with 9 bases of the junction left unmatched. The CDR3 covers 16 residues. The CDR3 loop reads CSARKAGGLIYNEQFF. CDR3 coding DNA: TGCAGTGCTAGAAAGGCGGGAGGATTAATCTACAATGAGCAGTTCTTC.

This clonotype appeared many times. The CDR3 loop reads CASSQDSGLAGGPEETQYF. As DNA, the CDR3 is TGTGCCAGCAGCCAAGATTCCGGACTAGCGGGGGGCCCAGAAGAGACCCAGTACTTC. The rearrangement joins TRBV14 to TRBJ2-5, with 14 positions matching TRBD2. The germline CDR1 and CDR2 sequences are SGHDN and FVKESK. J gave up 3 bases and V 0 bases, and 9 bases lay outside the gene matches. The CDR3 covers 19 residues.

There are many counts of this clonotype. This chain connects TRBV7-3 to TRBJ2-2; a possible D gene is TRBD2 (5 bases). The CDR3 has 16 residues. Germline values: CDR1 SGHTA, CDR2 FQGTGA. V shed 5 bases and J shed 5 bases, with 18 bases lying between them. CDR3 sequence reads: CASSPSSLAGTGELFF. The DNA of the CDR3 is TGTGCCAGCAGCCCGAGTAGTCTAGCCGGAACCGGGGAGCTGTTTTTT.

This clonotype came up many times. The chain is built from TRBV7-9 and TRBJ1-5; D is possibly TRBD1 (6 bases). This CDR3 is built from 14 residues. Germline-derived CDR1 and CDR2 are SEHNR and FQNEAQ (reference sequence). The germline V and J ends were trimmed by 10 bases and 5 bases, with 18 bases remaining between them. CDR3 sequence (DNA): TGTGCCATATCAACCGGGACACAAGATCAGCCCCAGCATTTT. This sequence encodes CAISTGTQDQPQHF.

This clonotype was counted many times. The CDR3 nucleotides read TGTGCCAGCAGCCAAACGACCTATTCAGCCAACACCATATATTTT. Translating gives CASSQTTYSANTIYF. This chain connects TRBV12-3 or TRBV12-4 to TRBJ1-3; D is unresolved. The CDR3 is made up of 15 amino acids. Trimming removed 6 bases at V and 7 bases at J, with 19 bases between.

Ten or more counts support this clonotype. The chain links TRBV21-1 to TRBJ2-1; TRBD1 reflects the table's D call only, with no check against the DNA. TRBV21-1 is a documented pseudogene. This CDR3 comprises 14 residues. The CDR3 here is CASSNPGPYNEQFF. Here the CDR3 DNA reads TGTGCCAGCAGCAATCCGGGGCCCTACAATGAGCAGTTCTTC.

This clonotype occurred a few times. This chain links TRBV7-2 with TRBJ2-2, with TRBD2 matching 10 bases. Germline CDR1 SGHTA, CDR2 FQGNSA. The CDR3 length is 17 residues. The V gene end was trimmed by 2 bases and the J gene end by 1 base; junction bases not matched to a gene: 4. The chain's CDR3 is CASSLYASGGNTGELFF. CDR3 DNA: TGTGCCAGCAGCTTATACGCTAGCGGGGGGAACACCGGGGAGCTGTTTTTT.